Listed below are T cell receptor beta chains from one sample, sequenced in a study of identical twins. TCRdb redid the calling of the 5' RACE reads with MiXCR, one entry per CDR3 protein. This table holds 300,000 to 400,000 distinct CDR3 sequences, over 9% found once. Another study also made use of these data, one on yellow fever vaccine responses in identical twins.

Sequenced: CD8+ T cells sorted from blood. These receptors came from a woman in her late teens or twenties in good health. The CDR3 runs from the conserved cysteine through the conserved F or W. D genes are given only for firm matches.

V	J	D	CDR3
TRBV15	TRBJ1-2	NA	CATSREGQGNGYTF
TRBV7-8	TRBJ2-3	TRBD1	CASSQTGVRLTDTQYF
TRBV7-2	TRBJ2-5	TRBD1	CASSPYGTGNQETQYF
TRBV24-1	TRBJ2-2	TRBD1	CATDRGAGELFF
TRBV12-3/TRBV12-4	TRBJ1-5	NA	CASSSSGHQPQHF
TRBV5-1	TRBJ2-3	NA	CASSLEESFTIADTQYF
TRBV5-5	TRBJ2-7	NA	CASSLVRALYEQYF
TRBV7-1	TRBJ2-3	TRBD2	CASSSRQGLGAGGPQASTDTQYF
TRBV5-6	TRBJ2-1	TRBD1	CASSYRDSSYNEQFF
TRBV5-8	TRBJ2-7	NA	CASSSGSAYEQYF
TRBV6-1	TRBJ2-1	TRBD2	CASTGTSGGPYNEQFF
TRBV6-1	TRBJ2-2	NA	CASSPGDGGGGELFF
TRBV7-8	TRBJ2-7	TRBD2	CASSPGTSGSGEQYF
TRBV2	TRBJ2-1	TRBD2	CASNGVAGSEQFF
TRBV4-1	TRBJ2-1	TRBD2	CASSQEPGLADYNEQFF
TRBV9	TRBJ1-1	TRBD1	CASSVDRDRVRDTEAFF
TRBV4-1	TRBJ1-1	TRBD1	CASSQDAAGGRTEAFF
TRBV28	TRBJ2-6	NA	CASSPGASGANVLTF
TRBV27	TRBJ1-1	NA	CASSLIAWNTEAFF
TRBV23-1	TRBJ2-1	TRBD1	CASSQSWGQGCNEQFF
TRBV10-3	TRBJ2-1	TRBD1	CAISDQGVSYNEQFF
TRBV12-3/TRBV12-4	TRBJ1-5	NA	CASSQGTINQPQHF
TRBV27	TRBJ2-4	TRBD1	CASSPTGYGTGLNIQYF
TRBV7-3	TRBJ2-1	NA	CASSFPGLGNEQFF
TRBV6-4	TRBJ1-1	NA	CASTDNTEAFF
TRBV7-9	TRBJ2-7	NA	CASSLAGDVYEQYF
TRBV7-8	TRBJ2-7	TRBD1	CASSSTGRSYEQYF
TRBV4-1	TRBJ1-1	NA	CASSQAHERAEAFF
TRBV7-9	TRBJ1-2	NA	CASGDVQGYTF
TRBV2	TRBJ2-7	NA	CATATDQQYF
TRBV9	TRBJ2-7	NA	CASSEGTRDYEQYF
TRBV20-1	TRBJ2-3	TRBD2	CCATQLSGRLQDTQYF
TRBV11-2	TRBJ2-2	NA	CASSLVYTGELFF